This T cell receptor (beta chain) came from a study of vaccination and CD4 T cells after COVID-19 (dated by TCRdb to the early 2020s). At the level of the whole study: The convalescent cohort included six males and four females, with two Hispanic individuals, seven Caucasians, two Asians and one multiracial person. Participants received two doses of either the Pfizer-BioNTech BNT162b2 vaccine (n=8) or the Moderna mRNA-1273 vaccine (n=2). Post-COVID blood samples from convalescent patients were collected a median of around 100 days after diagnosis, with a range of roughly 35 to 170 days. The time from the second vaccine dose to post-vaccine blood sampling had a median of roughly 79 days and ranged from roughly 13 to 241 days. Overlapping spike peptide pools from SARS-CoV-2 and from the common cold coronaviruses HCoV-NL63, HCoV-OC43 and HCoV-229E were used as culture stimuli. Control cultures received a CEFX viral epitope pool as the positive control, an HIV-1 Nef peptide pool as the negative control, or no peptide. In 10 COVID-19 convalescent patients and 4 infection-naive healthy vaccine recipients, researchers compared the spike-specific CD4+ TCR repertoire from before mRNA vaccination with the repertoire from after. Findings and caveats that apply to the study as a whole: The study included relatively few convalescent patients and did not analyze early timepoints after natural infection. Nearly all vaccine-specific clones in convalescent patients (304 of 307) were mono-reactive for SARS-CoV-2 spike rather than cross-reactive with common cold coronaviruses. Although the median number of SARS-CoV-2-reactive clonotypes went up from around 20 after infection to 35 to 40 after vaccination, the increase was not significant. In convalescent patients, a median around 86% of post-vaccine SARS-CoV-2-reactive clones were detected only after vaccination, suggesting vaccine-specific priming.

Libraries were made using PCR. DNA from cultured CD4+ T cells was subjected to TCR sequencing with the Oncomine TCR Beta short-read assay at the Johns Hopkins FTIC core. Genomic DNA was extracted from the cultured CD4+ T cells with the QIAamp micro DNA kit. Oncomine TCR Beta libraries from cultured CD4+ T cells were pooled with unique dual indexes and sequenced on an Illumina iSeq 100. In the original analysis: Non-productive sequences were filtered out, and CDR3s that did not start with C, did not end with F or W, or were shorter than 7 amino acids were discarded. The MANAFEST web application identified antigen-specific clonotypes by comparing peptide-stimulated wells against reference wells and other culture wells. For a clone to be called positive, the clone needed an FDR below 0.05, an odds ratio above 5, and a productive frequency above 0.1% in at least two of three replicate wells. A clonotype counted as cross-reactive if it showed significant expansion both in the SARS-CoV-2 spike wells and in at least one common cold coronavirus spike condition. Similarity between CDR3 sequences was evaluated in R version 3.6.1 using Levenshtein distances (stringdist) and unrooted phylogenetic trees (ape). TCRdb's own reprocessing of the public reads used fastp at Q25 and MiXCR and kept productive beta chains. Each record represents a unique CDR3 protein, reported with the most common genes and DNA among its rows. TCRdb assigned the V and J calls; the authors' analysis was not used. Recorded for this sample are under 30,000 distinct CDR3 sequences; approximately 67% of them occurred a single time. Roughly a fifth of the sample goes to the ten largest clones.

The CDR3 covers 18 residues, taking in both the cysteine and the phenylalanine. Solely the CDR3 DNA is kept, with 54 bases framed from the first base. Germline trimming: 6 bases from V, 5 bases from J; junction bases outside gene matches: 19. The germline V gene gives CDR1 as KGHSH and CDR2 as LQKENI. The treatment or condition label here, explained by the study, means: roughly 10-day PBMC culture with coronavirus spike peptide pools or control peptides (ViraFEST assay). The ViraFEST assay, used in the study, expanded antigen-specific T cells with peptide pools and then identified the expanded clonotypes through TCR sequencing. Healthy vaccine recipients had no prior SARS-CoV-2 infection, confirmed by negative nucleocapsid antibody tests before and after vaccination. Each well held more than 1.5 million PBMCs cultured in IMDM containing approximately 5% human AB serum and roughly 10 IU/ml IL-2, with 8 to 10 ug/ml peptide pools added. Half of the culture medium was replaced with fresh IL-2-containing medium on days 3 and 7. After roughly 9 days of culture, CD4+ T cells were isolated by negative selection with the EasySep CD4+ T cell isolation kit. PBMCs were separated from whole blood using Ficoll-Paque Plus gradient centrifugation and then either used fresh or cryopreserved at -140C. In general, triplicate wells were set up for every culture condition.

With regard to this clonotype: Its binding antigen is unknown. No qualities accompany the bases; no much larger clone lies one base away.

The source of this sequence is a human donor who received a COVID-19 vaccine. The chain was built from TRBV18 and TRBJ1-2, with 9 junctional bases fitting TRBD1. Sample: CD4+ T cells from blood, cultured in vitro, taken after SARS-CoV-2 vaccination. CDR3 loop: CASSPIPGQGGVPYGYTF. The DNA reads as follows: TGTGCCAGCTCCCCCATCCCGGGACAGGGAGGGGTCCCATATGGCTACACCTTC.